This is a list of T cell receptor beta chains from one sample in a study of vaccination and CD4 T cells after COVID-19. TCRdb fed the PCR reads into MiXCR, producing one record per CDR3 protein. The profile covers 16,000 or so distinct CDR3 sequences, with 35% to 50% appearing a single time and about 7% taken by the ten largest. Which antigens these TCRs recognize remains unknown. The source was CD4+ T cells from blood, cultured in vitro, collected after SARS-CoV-2 vaccination. The receptors were gathered from a human donor who had recovered from COVID-19. Both conserved end residues are part of each CDR3. Each record gives: J gene, clone size, V gene, D gene, CDR3 protein, CDR3 DNA. The D gene is left open where the match is weak. Not all rows give a size; the values are once, few, many and, for expanded clones, a class.

J: TRBJ2-1; size: NA; V: TRBV7-9; D: TRBD2; CDR3: CASSLLAANNEQFF; DNA: TGTGCCAGCAGCTTACTAGCGGCAAACAATGAGCAGTTCTTC
J: TRBJ1-1; size: NA; V: TRBV7-9; D: NA; CDR3: CASSLGSGSTHTEAFF; DNA: TGTGCCAGCAGCTTGGGGTCAGGAAGCACTCACACTGAAGCTTTCTTT
J: TRBJ2-3; size: NA; V: TRBV6-4; D: TRBD2; CDR3: CASSPGLATDTQYF; DNA: TGTGCCAGCAGTCCGGGACTAGCGACAGATACGCAGTATTTT
J: TRBJ2-7; size: NA; V: TRBV6-4; D: NA; CDR3: CASSVWSGGNYEQYF; DNA: TGTGCCAGCAGTGTCTGGTCAGGGGGGAACTACGAGCAGTACTTC
J: TRBJ1-2; size: NA; V: TRBV28; D: NA; CDR3: CASSDLPGDWYGYTF; DNA: TGTGCCAGCAGTGACTTACCGGGAGACTGGTATGGCTACACCTTC
J: TRBJ2-7; size: NA; V: TRBV21-1; D: NA; CDR3: CASSKVYWGQWWKEQYF; DNA: TGTGCCAGCAGCAAAGTTTATTGGGGGCAATGGTGGAAAGAGCAGTACTTC
J: TRBJ1-4; size: NA; V: TRBV20-1; D: NA; CDR3: CSASHENEKLFF; DNA: TGCAGTGCTAGTCACGAAAATGAAAAACTGTTTTTT
J: TRBJ2-1; size: NA; V: TRBV20-1; D: TRBD2; CDR3: CSARVSSGKTYNEQFF; DNA: TGCAGTGCTAGAGTCTCTAGCGGAAAAACCTACAATGAGCAGTTCTTC
J: TRBJ2-7; size: few; V: TRBV2; D: NA; CDR3: CASSARQSSYEQYF; DNA: TGTGCCAGCAGTGCTAGACAGTCCTCCTACGAGCAGTACTTC
J: TRBJ2-5; size: medium-sized; V: TRBV28; D: TRBD2; CDR3: CASRRGGGKETQYF; DNA: TGTGCCAGCAGAAGGGGCGGGGGTAAAGAGACCCAGTACTTC
J: TRBJ1-2; size: NA; V: TRBV20-1; D: NA; CDR3: CSARLPGEGYGYTF; DNA: TGCAGTGCTCGTCTCCCGGGGGAAGGCTATGGCTACACCTTC
J: TRBJ2-1; size: few; V: TRBV7-9; D: NA; CDR3: CASSGFSYNEQFF; DNA: TGTGCCAGCAGCGGTTTCTCCTACAATGAGCAGTTCTTC
J: TRBJ2-3; size: NA; V: TRBV7-9; D: TRBD1; CDR3: CACSSDRGPVGQQYF; DNA: TGTGCCTGCAGCTCGGACAGGGGCCCTGTCGGCCAGCAGTATTTT
J: TRBJ2-3; size: few; V: TRBV7-2; D: TRBD2; CDR3: CASSPGLAGWRGTDTQYF; DNA: TGTGCCAGCAGCCCGGGACTAGCGGGATGGCGGGGCACAGATACGCAGTATTTT
J: TRBJ2-7; size: once; V: TRBV5-4; D: TRBD2; CDR3: CASSPRGGASDYEQYF; DNA: TGTGCCAGCAGCCCCCGGGGAGGGGCATCTGACTACGAGCAGTACTTC
J: TRBJ1-1; size: NA; V: TRBV20-1; D: NA; CDR3: CSASSPLTANTEAFF; DNA: TGCAGTGCTAGTTCCCCCCTTACAGCCAACACTGAAGCTTTCTTT